A selection of T cell receptor beta chains follows, all from one sample in a study of cytomegalovirus exposure and HLA in healthy donors. Libraries were prepared by immunoSEQ multiplex PCR; TCRdb keeps only in-frame clonotypes and omits some of them. The sample has 170,000 or so clones; around 77% are singletons. Sequencing was performed on PBMCs. The receptors stem from a woman under 40 in good health and CMV-seronegative. The CDR3 runs from the conserved cysteine through the conserved F or W. A D gene is named only where the DNA matches it firmly. A row's size may be missing; if present it is once, few, many or a size class.

>-|TRBV10-3|-|TRBJ2-3
TGTGCCATCAGTGATGGGCGGGGAGCAGATACGCAGTATTTT
CAISDGRGADTQYF
>TRBD1|TRBV18|-|TRBJ2-5
TGTGCCAGCTCACCGGGGACAGGTTCGATTCAAGAGACCCAGTACTTC
CASSPGTGSIQETQYF
>-|TRBV7-8|-|TRBJ2-7
TGTGCCAGCAAGCAGGGGCCGGCATACGAGCAGTACTTC
CASKQGPAYEQYF
>TRBD2|TRBV13|-|TRBJ2-1
TGTGCCAGCAGCTCCCGAGCGGGGGGGCCCAATGAGCAGTTCTTC
CASSSRAGGPNEQFF
>-|TRBV19|-|TRBJ1-6
TGTGCCAGTAGGGAGCGGGTGTATAATTCACCCCTCCACTTT
CASRERVYNSPLHF
>-|TRBV5-6|-|TRBJ2-6
TGTGCCAGCAGCTTACGGAGTACTGGGGCCAACGTCCTGACTTTC
CASSLRSTGANVLTF
>-|TRBV11-2|-|TRBJ1-5
TGTGCCAGCAGCCCCGCAGGTAGTCAGCCCCAGCATTTT
CASSPAGSQPQHF
>TRBD2|TRBV4-2|few|TRBJ2-5
TGTGCCAGCAGCCAAGAGGGCCCACAGGAGCGGGGGGGCAAAGAGACCCAGTACTTC
CASSQEGPQERGGKETQYF
>TRBD1|TRBV19|once|TRBJ1-2
TGTGCCAGTAGTTTTCTATACGGGACAGAGGATAACTATGGCTACACCTTC
CASSFLYGTEDNYGYTF
>-|TRBV15|-|TRBJ1-2
TGTGCCACCAGCTACACAGAGAACTATGGCTACACCTTC
CATSYTENYGYTF
>-|TRBV29-1|-|TRBJ2-3
TGCAGCGTTGAGCAGGGAACAGATACGCAGTATTTT
CSVEQGTDTQYF
>-|TRBV29-1|-|TRBJ2-7
TGCAGCCCGCAACGGTCCCTCTCCTACGAGCAGTACTTC
CSPQRSLSYEQYF
>TRBD1|TRBV2|-|TRBJ2-7
TGTGCCAGCAGGACGAGACAGGGGTCCTACGAGCAGTACTTC
CASRTRQGSYEQYF
>-|TRBV2|-|TRBJ1-2
TGTGCCAGCAGTGAAGCTACAGCAAACTATGGCTACACCTTC
CASSEATANYGYTF
>-|TRBV5-1|-|TRBJ2-5
TGCGCCAGCAGCTTTAGCCCACAAGAGACCCAGTACTTC
CASSFSPQETQYF